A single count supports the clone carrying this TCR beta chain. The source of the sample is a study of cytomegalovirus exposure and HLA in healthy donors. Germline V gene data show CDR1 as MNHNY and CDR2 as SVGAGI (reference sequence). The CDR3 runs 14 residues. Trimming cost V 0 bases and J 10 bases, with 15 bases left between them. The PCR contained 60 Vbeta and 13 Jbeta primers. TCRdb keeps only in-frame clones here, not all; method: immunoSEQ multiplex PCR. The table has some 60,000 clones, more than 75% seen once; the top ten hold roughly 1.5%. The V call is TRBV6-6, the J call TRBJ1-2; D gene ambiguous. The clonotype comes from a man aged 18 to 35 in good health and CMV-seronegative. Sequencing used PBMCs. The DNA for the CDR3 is TGTGCCAGCAGTTACTCGGCGAGGCTGGCGGACTACACCTTC. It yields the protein CASSYSARLADYTF.